Following are 13 T cell receptor beta chains from one sample sequenced in a study of cytomegalovirus exposure and HLA in healthy donors. The PCR used 60 Vbeta and 13 Jbeta primers. Clones were sequenced by immunoSEQ multiplex PCR, and TCRdb holds only the in-frame ones, with some missing. The profile covers about 120,000 clones, with approximately 76% appearing a single time and around 28% taken by the ten largest. What was sequenced was PBMCs. The receptors were sampled from a man between 60 and 70 years old in good health and CMV-seropositive.

CDR3 sequence reads: CASSVEAGGYNEQFF. The CDR3 DNA sequence: TGTGCCAGCAGCGTAGAGGCGGGAGGGTACAATGAGCAGTTCTTC. This chain joins TRBV9 and TRBJ2-1, with 9 nucleotides matching TRBD2. The length of the CDR3 is 15 residues. V gave up 0 bases and J gave up 4 bases; unmatched junction bases: 2. The germline V gene encodes CDR1 SGDLS and CDR2 YYNGEE.

This sequence joins TRBV6-5 and TRBJ2-2, with TRBD1 matching over 9 bases. The CDR3 runs 16 residues. Germline loops: CDR1 MNHEY, CDR2 SVGAGI. Trimming at V came to 4 bases and at J to 8 bases, leaving 11 bases not matched to a gene. The CDR3 nucleotides read TGTGCCAGCAGTTCCCCAAAACAGGGGGCTGGTGGGGAGCTGTTTTTT. This gives the protein CASSSPKQGAGGELFF.

The J gene is TRBJ1-2, the V gene TRBV2, with a possible D match to TRBD1 (6 bases). Between the trimmed V and J ends, which lost 5 bases and 5 bases, there was a span of 15 bases. The CDR3 is made up of 14 amino acids. Germline CDR1 reads SNHLY; CDR2 reads FYNNEI. The CDR3 loop reads CASSQQGMEYGYTF. CDR3 sequence (DNA): TGTGCCAGCAGTCAACAGGGCATGGAGTATGGCTACACCTTC. The full variable domain, with the rest looked up from reference TRBV2 and TRBJ1-2, is EPEVTQTPSHQVTQMGQEVILRCVPISNHLYFYWYRQILGQKVEFLVSFYNNEISEKSEIFDDQFSVERPDGSNFTLKIRSTKLEDSAMYFCASSQQGMEYGYTFGSGTRLTVV.

The rearrangement links TRBV5-4 to TRBJ2-3, with D possibly TRBD1 on 5 matching bases. CDR1 and CDR2 (germline): SGHNT, YYREEE (reference sequence). The CDR3 covers 17 residues. Trimming removed 0 bases at V and 0 bases at J, with 14 bases between. The CDR3 DNA reads TGTGCCAGCAGCTTGGCAAGGGGTGGGGTTAGCACAGATACGCAGTATTTT. Translating it yields CASSLARGGVSTDTQYF.

In regard to this clone: One end of the junction is discordant with germline, which a read error may explain. The chain recombines TRBV4-2 with TRBJ2-6; weak D call: TRBD1 (5 bases). CDR1 is LGHNA, CDR2 YNFKEQ, per germline. The CDR3 length is 17 residues. The DNA of the CDR3 is TGTGCCAGCAGCCAAGAGGTAGGTGCGTCTGGGGCCAACGGCCTGACTTTC. Translation gives CASSQEVGASGANGLTF.

This clone occurred once. The chain employs TRBV20-1 and TRBJ2-5; D may be TRBD2 (5 bases). The J call is in doubt because the DNA end fits TRBJ2-7 better. Germline values: CDR1 DFQATT, CDR2 SNEGSKA (reference sequence). The CDR3 contains 11 residues. CDR3 residues: CSASSSGEQYF. CDR3 bases: TGCAGTGCTTCTAGCTCGGGCGAGCAGTACTTC.

The chain's CDR3 is CAWSLGSQPQHF. CDR3 in DNA: TGTGCCTGGAGTTTGGGGAGTCAGCCCCAGCATTTT. The chain recombines TRBV30 with TRBJ1-5; D unresolved. The CDR3 extends over 12 amino acids. V lost 2 bases, J lost 6 bases, and 8 bases lay in between. Germline CDR1 is GTSNPN and CDR2 is SVGIG (reference sequence).

V and J are TRBV6-5 and TRBJ2-7; D gene unclear. V was clipped by 6 bases and J by 5 bases, with 14 bases between them. Per the germline V gene, CDR1 is MNHEY and CDR2 is SVGAGI. The CDR3 runs 13 residues. This CDR3 reads CASRSDRVHEQYF. CDR3 bases: TGTGCCAGCAGATCCGACCGGGTCCACGAGCAGTACTTC.

This chain joins TRBV13 and TRBJ1-2, with 10 bases that match TRBD1. Germline loops: CDR1 PRHDT, CDR2 FYEKMQ (reference sequence). J was trimmed by 4 bases and V by 5 bases; bases with no gene match: 4. CDR3 length: 14 amino acids. CDR3 sequence (DNA): TGTGCCAGCAGCCGACAGGGGGCCCTCTATGGCTACACCTTC. It codes for CASSRQGALYGYTF.

V and J are TRBV2 and TRBJ1-2, with D hard to call. The CDR3 contains 15 residues. V was shortened by 4 bases and J by 0 bases, with 12 bases between the two germline ends. Germline CDR1 SNHLY, CDR2 FYNNEI. CDR3: CASSVFDLANYGYTF. CDR3 in DNA: TGTGCCAGCAGTGTCTTTGACTTAGCTAACTATGGCTACACCTTC.

This clone was seen more than once but under ten times. This rearrangement joins TRBV6-1 to TRBJ2-7; D perhaps matches TRBD1 (5 bases). Germline CDR1 is MNHNS and CDR2 is SASEGT. Trimming stripped 5 bases from V and 5 bases from J, with 10 bases between. The CDR3 totals 12 residues. The CDR3 sequence: CASSFGQDEQYF. CDR3 nucleotides: TGTGCCAGCAGTTTTGGACAAGACGAGCAGTACTTC.

The chain combines TRBV7-9 with TRBJ1-4, with a weak D call TRBD1 (6 bases). Looked up from germline, CDR1 is SEHNR and CDR2 is FQNEAQ (reference sequence). The CDR3 extends over 15 amino acids. Trimming took 1 base from V and 3 from J, leaving 9 bases between them. In DNA form, the CDR3 reads TGTGCCAGCAGCTTAGAGGGGGTATCTAATGAAAAACTGTTTTTT. Its translation: CASSLEGVSNEKLFF.

The V and J genes are TRBV18 and TRBJ1-2; tentative D call: TRBD1 (6 bases). CDR3 length equals 13 residues. V lost 2 bases, J lost 3 bases, and 7 bases lay in between. Germline values: CDR1 KGHSH, CDR2 LQKENI. The CDR3 DNA reads as TGTGCCAGCTCACCAAACAGGGACTATGGCTACACCTTC. Amino acid sequence: CASSPNRDYGYTF.